This TCR beta chain originates from a study of cytomegalovirus exposure and HLA in healthy donors (dated by TCRdb to 2015 to 2018). Concerning the study at large: In an earlier analysis of some 550 of the donors, 250 to 350 Gb of sequence data and 90 million to 120 million unique TCR beta sequences from about 190 million T cells were reported. Donor age, sex, ethnicity and CMV serostatus were compiled together with the repertoire data. To study patterns of TCR occurrence, a later analysis re-analyzed previously published TCR beta repertoires from under 750 donors and added high-resolution HLA genotyping. Among approximately 370 genotyped donors of the cohort, an average of around 250,000 unique TCR beta nucleotide sequences was sequenced per donor, of which 15% to 20% were non-productive. The study aimed to test whether cataloging public T cell receptors could reveal signatures of past pathogen exposure. Among the approximately 400 genotyped donors, approximately 77% belonged to the genetic ancestry cluster associated with self-reported Caucasian donors. Because of strong linkage in the cohort, roughly five DR-DQ haplotypes were treated as single units for association and clustering. High-throughput TCR immunosequencing, statistical association of individual TCRs with disease status, and machine learning were combined to predict cytomegalovirus infection status. All discovery cohort repertoires had been generated on a single sequencing platform. The number of typed donors differed by locus: about 620-630 for A, B, C, DRB1 and DQB1; 500 to 550 for DQA1; approximately 610 for DPA1; and about 450 for DPB1. About 300 gigabases of sequencing data and approximately 85 million unique TCR sequences were included in an early release covering around 650 HLA-typed donors. Genome-wide SNP genotypes for about three fifths of the roughly 700 donors were used in a later genetic analysis, which treated that subset as a discovery cohort. The study used immunosequencing to profile the T cell repertoires of 666 subjects and linked those repertoires to cytomegalovirus serostatus. In addition to the first cohort of around 670 subjects, a separate validation cohort of around 110 different subjects was used. In an earlier analysis of over 550 of the donors, high-throughput TCR beta sequencing was used to judge whether each TCR beta V gene segment behaved as functional or pseudogenic. The later analysis used no new phenotypic data to find candidate immune exposures, relying instead on TCR beta sequences and their occurrence across donors. Class I and class II HLA loci were covered by the typing at four-digit resolution.

Inclusive of the bounding cysteine and phenylalanine, the CDR3 is 15 residues long. Just the 45-base CDR3 DNA is kept, in frame starting at base 1. V lost 6 bases and J lost 5 bases, and the count of bases not matched to a germline gene is 11. CDR1 and CDR2 (SNHLY, FYNNEI) derive from the germline V gene. In regard to this clone: This clone's antigen is unknown. Base qualities are not recorded, but no much larger clone differs from it by a single base.

Receptor amplification or capture employed the immunoSEQ multiplex PCR assay. The multiplex PCR relied on a mix of 60 forward primers for TCR Vbeta segments and 13 reverse primers for TCR Jbeta segments. The CDR3 region of rearranged TCR beta genes was amplified from genomic DNA by a multiplex PCR assay. Amplified TCR beta libraries were sequenced as 87-base-pair reads on the Illumina HiSeq System. In the original analysis: A later analysis counted about 76 million unique TCR beta chains across the approximately 700 repertoires, and some 12 million of these chains were shared by at least two donors. To remove PCR and sequencing errors, raw reads were error-corrected and collapsed into unique sequences using a nearest-neighbor algorithm that merged closely related sequences. CDR3 sequences were aligned to IMGT reference sequences to assign V, D and J gene segments. For a sequence to be retained, a match of at least six nucleotides to both a V gene segment and a J gene segment was required. A rearrangement was called productive if the CDR3 had no stop codons and remained in frame with V and J, and every other rearrangement was called non-productive. CDR3 was defined according to IMGT convention as the region running from the second conserved V-encoded cysteine to the conserved J-encoded phenylalanine. The earlier analysis of 500 to 750 of the donors excluded any sequence lacking an unambiguous match to a single V gene segment. In an earlier analysis of 587 of the donors, V segments were called functional above 56.7% productive rearrangements and were called segregating when the between-donor standard deviation exceeded 5%. To diagnose cytomegalovirus status from the catalog of TCR beta chain sequences, a statistical classification framework was built. A later analysis assigned V and J genes by comparing TCR nucleotide sequences with IMGT/GENE-DB human TR gene sequences. The TCRdist pipeline was used in a later analysis to assign CDR3 sequences and most-parsimonious VDJ recombination scenarios. In a later analysis, every TCR beta chain was defined by the combination of its CDR3 amino acid sequence and its V-gene family, and reads without a unique V-gene family were dropped. As a way to deal with suspected cross-contamination and a sequencing artifact, a later analysis dropped 450 to 600 nucleotide sequences that were highly shared and had low generation probability. In a later analysis, a clonal expansion index for each public chain was calculated from normalized within-repertoire ranks of inferred template counts. A later analysis computed generation probabilities with a VDJ recombination model fitted to out-of-frame rearrangements, and checked the results against IGoR. A later analysis scored TCR-TCR, TCR-HLA and TCR-CMV co-occurrence with hypergeometric tests, applying a repertoire-size bias correction to TCR pairs. A later analysis estimated false discovery rates by permuting HLA or CMV assignments 20 times. In a later analysis, co-occurring TCRs were grouped using DBSCAN, with TCRdist sequence similarity added in when clustering inside HLA-allele-positive subsets. For co-occurrence clustering, repertoires with fewer than 30,000 or more than 120,000 public chains were excluded, along with roughly 5 repertoires with anomalous nucleotide sharing. Sourced from immuneACCESS, this table was stored by TCRdb with only in-frame sequences that have V and J called. A share of the clones is absent; for the studies checked, an unresolved V gene accounts for under half, and the remainder has no known explanation. V and J calls and clone size are those listed in that table; D and trimming were worked out from the DNA. The sample profile shows 140,000 or so clones; 75% to 90% of them were found once. The ten largest clones take up roughly 2.9% of the sample.

Findings and caveats that apply to the study as a whole: A cluster of highly shared sequence variants was judged likely to represent a technical artifact of the sequencing pipeline. In a later analysis, HLA-associated TCR beta chains showed more clonal expansion and lower generation probabilities than non-associated chains that were equally common. In a later genetic analysis, a missense DCLRE1C variant was associated with V-gene and J-gene trimming of TCR beta chains, and the association was replicated in an independent cohort. According to a later analysis, TCR association rates differed among HLA loci, with DRB1 alleles showing the most associated TCRs and HLA-C alleles showing the fewest. A few of the identified cytomegalovirus-associated TCR beta chains were confirmed in vitro to be specific for cytomegalovirus antigens. For the cohort, immune exposure information was limited to CMV serostatus. Correlated functional status among segregating V segments might be attributable to linkage disequilibrium, but an unknown experimental factor could not be ruled out. In a later analysis, 15,000 to 20,000 TCR beta sequences were associated with specific HLA alleles at a false discovery rate of 0.05. When HLA alleles, especially DR and DQ, strongly co-occurred, TCR associations were difficult to assign to individual alleles. A further reported finding was that TCR beta sequences accurately predicted the HLA-A and HLA-B alleles for most subjects in the first cohort. Because the 87-base-pair reads could not distinguish some IMGT-functional V segments, including TRBV6-2 and TRBV6-3, those segments were excluded. Because some donors lacked HLA typing at each locus, the association tests relied only on the typed subset. In both the original and validation cohorts, the classifier was reported to diagnose cytomegalovirus status with high specificity and sensitivity. Fewer than 20 rarely observed V segments, including chromosome 9 orphons, were excluded from the earlier analysis of several hundred of the donors because counts were too low. This cohort had only TCR beta chains sequenced, and the lack of alpha or paired-chain data limited which features could be detected. Sequencing depth was assumed to be roughly uniform across donors in the presence/absence analyses, though that assumption may not hold. In a later analysis, several top co-occurrence clusters were reported to appear linked to parvovirus B19, influenza, CMV and Epstein-Barr virus. In a later genetic analysis, fewer N-insertions in productive TCRs were reported among donors in an Asian-associated ancestry cluster than the roughly 700-donor mean. An earlier analysis of approximately 500 of the donors showed that most TCR beta V segments appeared in productive rearrangements either about 90% or about 30% of the time, which broadly matched IMGT annotations. It was suggested by the authors that the approach could potentially be generalized to other disease states and immunological phenotypes. While some public TCRs were present in many individuals, most TCR sequences turned up only very rarely across donors. Most CMV-associated TCR beta chains appeared to be HLA-restricted in a later analysis, and the HLA associations seemed to be driven largely by CMV exposure. In the study, about 150 TCR beta chains were listed as associated with cytomegalovirus.

The cohort comprised some 680 healthy bone marrow donors. At the time of sampling, all cohort members were nominally healthy, though unrecorded immune exposures were likely present. The donor tested CMV seronegative and was one of the 352 seronegative cohort members. A peripheral blood sample was provided by each donor, and peripheral blood mononuclear cells were used for TCR beta sequencing. The Qiagen DNeasy Blood Extraction Kit was used to extract genomic DNA from the blood cell samples. Here the chain combines TRBV2 and TRBJ1-2; 8 central nucleotides agree with TRBD1. The sample was PBMCs. The clonotype was recovered from a woman in her twenties or thirties in good health and CMV-seronegative. CDR3 sequence: CASSIQGVGRYGYTF. At the DNA level, the sequence is TGTGCCAGCAGCATACAGGGGGTGGGTCGGTATGGCTACACCTTC.